This T cell receptor beta chain is drawn from a study of shared clonotypes between healthy human individuals. All the donors were Caucasian adults who lived in Nashville, Tennessee. Sequenced by immunoSEQ multiplex PCR; TCRdb stores in-frame clones only, minus some. Among approximately 940,000 clones listed, about three quarters were seen once. Study-wide points: Generation of non-shared clonotypes was less probable than generation of clonotypes shared by all four donors. Clonotype sharing among donors, it was expected, would be affected by sequencing depth. Sharing across four donors was seen in 4.5% to 6.5% of naive CD4 clonotypes.

As concerns this clone: Its antigen is as yet unknown. One junction end does not reproduce the germline sequence, and a read error may be involved.

The sample was memory CD4+ T cells sorted from blood. Subset in this sample: CD45RA-negative fraction. This clonotype was obtained from a young man in good health.

CDR3 amino acids: CASSLVGSSEQYF. The CDR3 DNA follows: TGTGCCAGCAGTTTGGTGGGCTCCTCCGAGCAGTACTTC. This chain joins TRBV27 and TRBJ2-7; D remains ambiguous. Germline-derived CDR1 and CDR2 are MNHEY and SMNVEV (reference sequence). The CDR3 runs to 13 residues.